A selection of T cell receptor beta chains follows, all from one sample in a study of T-cell memory formation after mild COVID-19. TCRdb reanalysed the 5' RACE reads using MiXCR and keeps one entry per CDR3 protein. The table has tens of thousands of distinct CDR3 sequences, 15% to 20% seen once; the top ten hold 25% to 35%. The source material was PBMCs or a T cell subset sorted from them (not recorded which). The origin of the receptors is an adult woman who had mild COVID-19 (a few samples of this study predate the infection). Cell type and time point are not known. CDR3s include the opening cysteine and the closing phenylalanine or tryptophan. D genes are given only for firm matches. The size entry is marked missing in some rows and otherwise reads once, few, many or a size class.

v_call	j_call	clone_size	d_call	cdr3_length	cdr3_nt	cdr3_aa
TRBV7-9	TRBJ2-1	few	NA	12	TGTGCCAGCAGCTTAGGGGGGATCGAGCAGTTCTTC	CASSLGGIEQFF
TRBV4-1	TRBJ2-1	few	TRBD2	19	TGCGCCAGCAGCCAAGGGATGGGACTAGTTGGGGCCAATAACAATGAGCAGTTCTTC	CASSQGMGLVGANNNEQFF
TRBV28	TRBJ2-7	few	TRBD2	17	TGTGCCAGCAGTTTTCCCCGACTAGCGGGAGGCCCCTACGAGCAGTACTTC	CASSFPRLAGGPYEQYF
TRBV29-1	TRBJ2-3	NA	NA	14	TGCAGCGCTTTCGCCGGGACGCCCACAGATACGCAGTATTTT	CSAFAGTPTDTQYF
TRBV6-5	TRBJ2-5	NA	NA	15	TGTGCCAGCAGCTCTCCCTTTAGCGGACAAGAGACCCAGTACTTC	CASSSPFSGQETQYF
TRBV28	TRBJ1-5	NA	NA	16	TGTGCCAGCAGTCCTCGACCCTCTCATAGCAATCAGCCCCAGCATTTT	CASSPRPSHSNQPQHF
TRBV7-9	TRBJ2-1	NA	NA	13	TGTGCCAGCAGTCCAGTGCGAAGGAATGAGCAGTTCTTC	CASSPVRRNEQFF
TRBV9	TRBJ2-7	few	TRBD1	15	TGTGCCAGCAGCGTAGATAACAGGGGCCCCTACGAGCAGTACTTC	CASSVDNRGPYEQYF
TRBV9	TRBJ2-7	many	NA	15	TGTGCCAGCAGCGTAGGCCCGGGATCAAACTACGAGCAGTACTTC	CASSVGPGSNYEQYF
TRBV7-9	TRBJ2-3	many	TRBD1	15	TGTGCCAGCAGCTTGACAGGGTCTAGCACAGATACGCAGTATTTT	CASSLTGSSTDTQYF
TRBV29-1	TRBJ1-1	NA	NA	16	TGCAGCGTTGTCCAAGGGTCCCGGGGGCCGGGCACTGAAGCTTTCTTT	CSVVQGSRGPGTEAFF
TRBV9	TRBJ2-1	few	NA	13	TGTGCCAGCAGCGTAGGAGGTTCCAATGAGCAGTTCTTC	CASSVGGSNEQFF
TRBV5-6	TRBJ2-7	NA	NA	16	TGTGCCAGCAGCTTGCGTGGGGCCTACGCCCTCTACGAGCAGTACTTC	CASSLRGAYALYEQYF
TRBV10-3	TRBJ2-3	few	TRBD2	16	TGTGCCATCAGTGAGGGGATAGCGGGGGTTGGAGATACGCAGTATTTT	CAISEGIAGVGDTQYF
TRBV5-6	TRBJ2-3	NA	NA	14	TGTGCCAGCTCGCCTCCAGGCGGCACAGATACGCAGTATTTT	CASSPPGGTDTQYF
TRBV5-1	TRBJ1-2	NA	NA	14	TGCGCCAGCAGCGAGGACACGTCTAACTATGGCTACACCTTC	CASSEDTSNYGYTF
TRBV5-5	TRBJ1-1	few	NA	16	TGTGCCAGCAGCTTGCGGAGGGGAGATTTGAACACTGAAGCTTTCTTT	CASSLRRGDLNTEAFF
TRBV20-1	TRBJ2-5	few	TRBD2	14	TGCAGTGCTCGCGAACTAGCGGGAGATGAGACCCAGTACTTC	CSARELAGDETQYF
TRBV6-2/TRBV6-3	TRBJ2-1	many	NA	13	TGTGCCAGCAGTCTGGACTCCTACAATGAGCAGTTCTTC	CASSLDSYNEQFF
TRBV11-1	TRBJ2-1	few	NA	16	TGTGCCAGCAGTCTGTCCCAGGGAGGTTCCTACAATGAGCAGTTCTTC	CASSLSQGGSYNEQFF
TRBV13	TRBJ2-3	NA	TRBD2	15	TGTGCCAGCAGCTCGGGACTAGCGGGGGCAGATACGCAGTATTTT	CASSSGLAGADTQYF
TRBV20-1	TRBJ2-5	few	NA	14	TGCAGTGCTAGTAGTATTTGGGGGAAAGAGACCCAGTACTTC	CSASSIWGKETQYF
TRBV29-1	TRBJ2-2	few	NA	13	TGCAGCGTTGAGAGGTTGGGGAAGGGGGAGCTGTTTTTT	CSVERLGKGELFF
TRBV4-3	TRBJ2-7	few	NA	14	TGCGCCAGCAGCCAAGACCCCCGGGGGTACGAGCAGTACTTC	CASSQDPRGYEQYF
TRBV7-2	TRBJ2-3	few	NA	15	TGTGCCAGCAGCTTAGTTGGGGCCTACACAGATACGCAGTATTTT	CASSLVGAYTDTQYF
TRBV9	TRBJ2-5	few	TRBD1	16	TGTGCCAGCAGCGAGGGGGCTGTGCGGTACCAAGAGACCCAGTACTTC	CASSEGAVRYQETQYF